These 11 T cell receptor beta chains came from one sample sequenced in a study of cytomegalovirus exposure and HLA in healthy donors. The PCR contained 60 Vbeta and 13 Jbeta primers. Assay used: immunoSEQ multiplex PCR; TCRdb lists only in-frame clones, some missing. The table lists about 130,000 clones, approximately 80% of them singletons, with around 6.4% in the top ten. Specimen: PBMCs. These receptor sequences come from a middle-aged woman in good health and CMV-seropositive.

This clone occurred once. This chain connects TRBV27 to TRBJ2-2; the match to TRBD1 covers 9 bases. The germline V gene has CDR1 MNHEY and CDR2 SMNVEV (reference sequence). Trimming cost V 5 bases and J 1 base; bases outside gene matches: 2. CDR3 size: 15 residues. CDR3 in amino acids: CASSPGQGNTGELFF. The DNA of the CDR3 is TGTGCCAGCAGTCCGGGACAGGGGAACACCGGGGAGCTGTTTTTT.

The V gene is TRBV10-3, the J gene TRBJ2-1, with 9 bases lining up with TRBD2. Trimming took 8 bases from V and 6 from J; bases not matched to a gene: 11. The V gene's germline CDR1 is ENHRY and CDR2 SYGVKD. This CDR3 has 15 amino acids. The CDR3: CAILNLPSGTNEQFF. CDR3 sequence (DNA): TGTGCCATCCTTAATTTACCTAGCGGGACCAATGAGCAGTTCTTC.

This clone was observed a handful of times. CDR3 loop: CASSPRTGRPYEQYF. For the CDR3, the DNA is TGTGCCAGCAGCCCCCGGACAGGGAGACCCTACGAGCAGTACTTC. The rearrangement links TRBV7-9 to TRBJ2-7; TRBD1 agrees at 8 bases. The V and J ends lost 5 bases and 2 bases, in that order; junction bases with no gene match: 8. CDR3 length: 15 residues. From germline, CDR1 is SEHNR and CDR2 FQNEAQ (reference sequence).

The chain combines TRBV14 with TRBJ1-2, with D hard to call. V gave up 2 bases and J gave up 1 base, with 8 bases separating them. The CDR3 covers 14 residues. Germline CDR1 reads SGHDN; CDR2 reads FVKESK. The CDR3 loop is CASSQYDFNYGYTF. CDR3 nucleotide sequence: TGTGCCAGCAGCCAATATGACTTTAACTATGGCTACACCTTC.

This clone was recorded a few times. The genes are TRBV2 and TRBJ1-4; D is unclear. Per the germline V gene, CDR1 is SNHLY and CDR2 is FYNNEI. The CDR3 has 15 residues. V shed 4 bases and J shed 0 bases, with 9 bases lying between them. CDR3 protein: CASSVDSATNEKLFF. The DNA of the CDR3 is TGTGCCAGCAGTGTAGATTCCGCAACTAATGAAAAACTGTTTTTT.

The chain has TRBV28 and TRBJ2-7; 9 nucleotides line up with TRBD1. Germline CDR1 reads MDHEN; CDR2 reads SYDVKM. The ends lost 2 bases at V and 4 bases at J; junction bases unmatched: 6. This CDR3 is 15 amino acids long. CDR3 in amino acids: CASSLPRTGVYEQYF. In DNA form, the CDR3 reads TGTGCCAGCAGTTTACCAAGGACAGGGGTGTACGAGCAGTACTTC. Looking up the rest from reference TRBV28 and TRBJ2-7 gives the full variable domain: DVKVTQSSRYLVKRTGEKVFLECVQDMDHENMFWYRQDPGLGLRLIYFSYDVKMKEKGDIPEGYSVSREKKERFSLILESASTNQTSMYLCASSLPRTGVYEQYFGPGTRLTVT.

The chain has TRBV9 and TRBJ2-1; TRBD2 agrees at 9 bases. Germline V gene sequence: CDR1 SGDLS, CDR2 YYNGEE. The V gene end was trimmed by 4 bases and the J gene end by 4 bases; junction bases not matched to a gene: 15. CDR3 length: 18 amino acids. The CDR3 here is CASSSLPGAGGQYNEQFF. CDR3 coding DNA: TGTGCCAGCAGCTCCCTCCCCGGGGCGGGGGGGCAATACAATGAGCAGTTCTTC.

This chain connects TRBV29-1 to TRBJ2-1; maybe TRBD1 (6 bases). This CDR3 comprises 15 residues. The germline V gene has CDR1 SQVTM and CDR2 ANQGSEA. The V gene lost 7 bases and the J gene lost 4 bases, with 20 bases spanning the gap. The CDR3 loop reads CSAREGTLSYNEQFF. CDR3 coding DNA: TGCAGCGCCCGAGAGGGGACACTATCTTACAATGAGCAGTTCTTC.

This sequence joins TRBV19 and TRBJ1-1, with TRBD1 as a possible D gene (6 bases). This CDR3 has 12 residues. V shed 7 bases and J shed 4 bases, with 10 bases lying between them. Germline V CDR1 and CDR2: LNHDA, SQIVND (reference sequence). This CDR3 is CASNTGSTEAFF. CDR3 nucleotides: TGTGCCAGTAACACAGGGAGCACTGAAGCTTTCTTT.

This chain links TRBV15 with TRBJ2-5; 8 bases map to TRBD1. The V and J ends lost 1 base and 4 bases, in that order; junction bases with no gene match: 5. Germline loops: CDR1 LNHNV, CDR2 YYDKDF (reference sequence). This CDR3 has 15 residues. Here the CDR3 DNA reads TGTGCCACCAGCAGAGGGCAGGGGGCGGGAGAGACCCAGTACTTC. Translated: CATSRGQGAGETQYF.

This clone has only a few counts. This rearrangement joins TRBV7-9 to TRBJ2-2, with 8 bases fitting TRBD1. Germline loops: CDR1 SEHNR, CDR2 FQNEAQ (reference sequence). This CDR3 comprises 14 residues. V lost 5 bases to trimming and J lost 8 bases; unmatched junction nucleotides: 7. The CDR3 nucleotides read TGTGCCAGCAGCCCCGAGCGGACAGGGGGGGAGCTGTTTTTT. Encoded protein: CASSPERTGGELFF.